A single TCR beta chain is shown here with its context. Per the study methods: Scientists estimated how many nucleated cells there were by amplifying reference gene primers. Profiling relied on immunoSEQ multiplex PCR, and the TCRdb table lists in-frame clones only, not all of them. That table supplies the V and J calls and clone size; D and trimming were determined from the DNA. The sample has about 66,000 clones, more than 70% seen once; the top ten hold approximately 6.6%. This sample stems from a study of blood T cell repertoires in COVID-19. At the level of the study: COVID-19 samples collected from the United States, Italy and Spain covered acute and convalescent phases. Sample material is recorded as cDNA or gDNA derived from T cells, B-cell-depleted T cells, or PBMCs.

Trimming cost V 1 base and J 4 bases, with 9 bases left between them. Germline V CDR1 and CDR2: SGHRS, YFSETQ. This CDR3 has 13 residues. This sequence joins TRBV5-1 and TRBJ2-7; D gene unclear. This receptor was obtained from a man in his forties or fifties with active COVID-19. The specimen sequenced was peripheral blood. CDR3 sequence (DNA): TGCGCCAGCAGCTTGATTTCGGGTTACGAGCAGTACTTC. Translating it yields CASSLISGYEQYF.